Shown below are 32 T cell receptor beta chains from a single sample sequenced in a study of cytomegalovirus exposure and HLA in healthy donors. The PCR used 60 Vbeta and 13 Jbeta primers. TCRdb's table, derived via immunoSEQ multiplex PCR, lists solely in-frame clones and lacks some. This table holds roughly 190,000 clones, approximately 11% found once. Sequenced input: PBMCs. The receptors originated from a man aged 45-65 years in good health and CMV-seropositive.

This chain joins TRBV5-4 and TRBJ2-1; TRBD1 is a possible D gene (5 bases). The ends were cut back, 5 bases at V and 0 bases at J, with 9 bases in the middle. The CDR3 has 14 amino acids. The germline V gene has CDR1 SGHNT and CDR2 YYREEE (reference sequence). CDR3 coding DNA: TGTGCCAGCAGGACAGTCAGCTCCTACAATGAGCAGTTCTTC. This translates into CASRTVSSYNEQFF.

This clone was counted a few times. The gene calls are TRBV11-2 and TRBJ2-7; D perhaps matches TRBD2 (5 bases). Looked up from germline, CDR1 is SGHAT and CDR2 is FQNNGV. The CDR3 spans 13 residues. Trimming left V 4 bases short and J 5 bases short, with 12 bases between. The CDR3 DNA sequence: TGTGCCAGCAGCTACACTAGTTTCGACGAGCAGTACGTC. Translation: CASSYTSFDEQYV.

CDR3 bases: TGCGCCAGCAGCCAAGGGACAGGGGTGGGGCCCCAGCATTTT. Translating gives CASSQGTGVGPQHF. The chain links TRBV4-3 to TRBJ1-5; 9 positions match TRBD1. Germline-derived CDR1 and CDR2 are LGHNA and YSLEER. The length of the CDR3 is 14 residues. V was clipped by 1 base and J by 9 bases; unmatched bases: 4.

The chain uses TRBV5-1 and TRBJ2-3; 8 bases fit TRBD2. V was clipped by 1 base and J by 5 bases; unmatched bases: 3. Per germline, CDR1 SGHRS and CDR2 YFSETQ. The CDR3 loop spans 14 amino acids. Here the CDR3 DNA reads TGCGCCAGCAGCTTGTCGGGGGGGTTAGATACGCAGTATTTT. Protein: CASSLSGGLDTQYF. The whole variable domain, remainder taken from reference TRBV5-1 and TRBJ2-3, is KAGVTQTPRYLIKTRGQQVTLSCSPISGHRSVSWYQQTPGQGLQFLFEYFSETQRNKGNFPGRFSGRQFSNSRSEMNVSTLELGDSALYLCASSLSGGLDTQYFGPGTRLTVL.

This clone was seen only a few times. This sequence joins TRBV6-4 and TRBJ2-1, with TRBD2 matching 11 bases. The CDR3 is 17 amino acids. With 2 bases clipped from V and 7 bases from J, the junction kept 10 bases outside the gene matches. Germline V gene data show CDR1 as MRHNA and CDR2 as SNTAGT. The CDR3 region has the DNA TGTGCCAGCAGTGACCTACCCGGACTAGCGGGTTCGAATGAGCAGTTCTTC. This translates into CASSDLPGLAGSNEQFF.

Only a few counts were recorded for this clone. The chain employs TRBV5-4 and TRBJ1-1; 7 nucleotides line up with TRBD1. The CDR3 consists of 16 residues. Germline V lookup: CDR1 SGHNT, CDR2 YYREEE (reference sequence). Trimming removed 3 bases from V and 0 bases from J; junction bases left unmatched: 8. This CDR3 is CASSSGQPLMNTEAFF. The CDR3 coding sequence is TGTGCCAGCAGCTCGGGACAGCCCCTAATGAACACTGAAGCTTTCTTT.

The chain recombines TRBV4-2 with TRBJ2-3, with 12 bases matching TRBD2. CDR3 length: 17 residues. Trimming cost V 4 bases and J 7 bases; bases outside gene matches: 12. The germline gives CDR1 LGHNA, CDR2 YNFKEQ. For the CDR3, the DNA is TGTGCCAGCAGCCCCGAGGCTAGACTAGCGGGGGCTAATACGCAGTATTTT. Translation: CASSPEARLAGANTQYF.

This clone has a handful of counts. This chain connects TRBV28 to TRBJ2-2; unclear D gene. The V and J ends lost 3 bases and 1 base respectively, with 9 bases between them. CDR1 and CDR2 from the germline V gene are MDHEN and SYDVKM. The CDR3 runs to 15 residues. CDR3 loop: CASSFLSGNTGELFF. The CDR3 bases are TGTGCCAGCAGTTTTCTATCAGGGAACACCGGGGAGCTGTTTTTT.

V and J are TRBV10-3 and TRBJ2-1; 12 bases are shared with TRBD2. The trim removed 4 bases at V and 5 bases at J, leaving 3 bases unmatched. CDR3 size: 15 residues. CDR1 is ENHRY, CDR2 SYGVKD, per germline. DNA for the CDR3: TGTGCCATCAGTGGACTAGCGGGGGCCAACAATGAGCAGTTCTTC. Translated: CAISGLAGANNEQFF.

This clone showed up just a few times. The chain employs TRBV5-6 and TRBJ1-5; 12 bases agree with TRBD1. CDR3 length equals 16 residues. The V and J ends lost 4 bases and 6 bases, in that order; junction bases with no gene match: 8. Germline V CDR1 and CDR2: SGHDT, YYEEEE. The CDR3 sequence is CASSISGTGGSQPQHF. CDR3 sequence (DNA): TGTGCCAGCAGCATTTCCGGGACAGGGGGCAGTCAGCCCCAGCATTTT. Filled out from reference TRBV5-6 and TRBJ1-5, the complete variable domain reads DAGVTQSPTHLIKTRGQQVTLRCSPKSGHDTVSWYQQALGQGPQFIFQYYEEEERQRGNFPDRFSGHQFPNYSSELNVNALLLGDSALYLCASSISGTGGSQPQHFGDGTRLSIL.

The chain is built from TRBV7-3 and TRBJ2-3, with 8 bases lining up with TRBD2. Per germline, CDR1 SGHTA and CDR2 FQGTGA. The CDR3 is 15 residues long. V was pared by 6 bases and J by 4 bases, with 9 bases of the junction left unmatched. The CDR3 DNA reads as TGTGCCAGCAGTTTCGGGGGGGCCGGACCAGATACGCAGTATTTT. Translated: CASSFGGAGPDTQYF.

This clone was seen once. The V gene is TRBV14, the J gene TRBJ1-2, with D unclear. Deletions cut 4 bases from V and 8 bases from J, with 14 bases between. The germline gives CDR1 SGHDN, CDR2 FVKESK. The CDR3 contains 13 residues. The CDR3 is CASSPLRGRGYTF. Here the CDR3 DNA reads TGTGCCAGCAGCCCCCTGAGAGGGAGGGGCTACACCTTC.

This clone was seen more than once but under ten times. The V gene is TRBV25-1, the J gene TRBJ2-2; D possibly corresponds to TRBD2 (7 bases). CDR3 size: 15 residues. The germline CDR1 and CDR2 sequences are MGHDK and SYGVNS. Trimming cost V 1 base and J 6 bases, with 12 bases left between them. CDR3 loop: CASSELGGPAGELFF. CDR3 bases: TGTGCCAGCAGTGAATTGGGGGGGCCGGCCGGGGAGCTGTTTTTT.

The V call is TRBV4-3, the J call TRBJ1-2; D ambiguous. The CDR3 has 15 amino acids. Germline values: CDR1 LGHNA, CDR2 YSLEER. V lost 2 bases and J lost 1, with 11 bases in between. CDR3 amino acids: CASSQTESVNYGYTF. In DNA, the CDR3 is TGCGCCAGCAGCCAAACGGAGTCAGTTAACTATGGCTACACCTTC.

The chain employs TRBV7-9 and TRBJ1-2; no clear D gene. Germline CDR1 reads SEHNR; CDR2 reads FQNEAQ (reference sequence). The length of the CDR3 is 12 residues. V lost 1 base and J 8 bases, leaving 8 bases between the germline ends. The CDR3 nucleotides are TGTGCCAGCAGCTTAGAGGAGGGCGGCTACACCTTC. Protein: CASSLEEGGYTF.

This clone was seen a few times. V usage is TRBV7-6 and J usage is TRBJ1-6; 7 positions agree with TRBD1. Germline V gene data show CDR1 as SGHVS and CDR2 as FNYEAQ. The V gene end was trimmed by 5 bases and the J gene end by 6 bases; junction bases not matched to a gene: 10. This CDR3 is 16 amino acids long. In DNA, the CDR3 is TGTGCCAGCAGCAACCGTCGGACAGGAATTAATTCACCCCTCCACTTT. Translating gives CASSNRRTGINSPLHF.

This sequence joins TRBV5-1 and TRBJ2-3; D not resolved. Germline V gene lookup returns CDR1 SGHRS and CDR2 YFSETQ. The CDR3 covers 12 residues. Between the trimmed V and J ends, which lost 3 bases and 6 bases, there was a span of 8 bases. CDR3 protein: CASSSQFDTQYF. The CDR3 DNA reads as TGCGCCAGCAGCTCCCAATTCGATACGCAGTATTTT.

This clone was seen once. V usage is TRBV9 and J usage is TRBJ2-7, with TRBD2 matching 7 bases. The CDR3 runs to 15 residues. Germline trimming cut 0 bases from V and 3 bases from J; bases unmatched to any gene: 6. Germline values: CDR1 SGDLS, CDR2 YYNGEE. The CDR3: CASSVGLAVNYEQYF. CDR3 DNA sequence: TGTGCCAGCAGCGTAGGTCTAGCGGTTAACTACGAGCAGTACTTC.

This rearrangement joins TRBV15 to TRBJ2-7; D is unresolved. Germline V gene data show CDR1 as LNHNV and CDR2 as YYDKDF (reference sequence). The CDR3 loop spans 14 amino acids. The germline V and J ends were trimmed by 1 base and 0 bases, with 7 bases remaining between them. The CDR3 DNA is TGTGCCACCAGCAGAGGAGGCGGCTCCTACGAGCAGTACGTC. Translated: CATSRGGGSYEQYV.

In DNA form, the CDR3 reads TGTGCCAGCAGTCTCACAACCGACGGGAGAGAGACCCAGTACTTC. It encodes CASSLTTDGRETQYF. This chain links TRBV5-6 with TRBJ2-5; D is possibly TRBD2 (6 bases). Germline loops: CDR1 SGHDT, CDR2 YYEEEE. There are 15 residues in the CDR3. Trimming cost V 5 bases and J 4 bases, with 18 bases left between them. Looking up the rest from reference TRBV5-6 and TRBJ2-5 gives the full variable domain: DAGVTQSPTHLIKTRGQQVTLRCSPKSGHDTVSWYQQALGQGPQFIFQYYEEEERQRGNFPDRFSGHQFPNYSSELNVNALLLGDSALYLCASSLTTDGRETQYFGPGTRLLVL.

This clone was observed a few times. Written as DNA, the CDR3 is TGTGCCAGTAGCCCGGGACAGACAGCCCATGAGCAGTTCTTC. It specifies CASSPGQTAHEQFF. The chain combines TRBV19 with TRBJ2-1; 7 bases fit TRBD1. Germline CDR1 is LNHDA and CDR2 is SQIVND (reference sequence). The CDR3 covers 14 residues. V was pared by 6 bases and J by 8 bases, with 10 bases of the junction left unmatched.

There are a few counts of this clone. This chain connects TRBV11-2 to TRBJ1-1; no clear D gene. This CDR3 region has 15 residues. The germline V gene has CDR1 SGHAT and CDR2 FQNNGV. V lost 1 base, J lost 0 bases, and 9 bases lay in between. In nucleotides, the CDR3 is TGTGCCAGCAGCTTAGTGGGCTTCATGAACACTGAAGCTTTCTTT. It is translated as CASSLVGFMNTEAFF.

This clone was seen a single time. The genes are TRBV29-1 and TRBJ1-6; D call uncertain. The CDR3 has 14 residues. The V and J ends lost 7 bases and 0 bases respectively, with 10 bases between them. The germline CDR1 and CDR2 sequences are SQVTM and ANQGSEA. CDR3 residues: CSARFGSYNSPLHF. CDR3 sequence (DNA): TGCAGCGCCCGGTTCGGCTCCTATAATTCACCCCTCCACTTT.

The chain is built from TRBV7-9 and TRBJ2-2; D not resolved. CDR3 length equals 16 residues. Germline values: CDR1 SEHNR, CDR2 FQNEAQ (reference sequence). The V and J ends lost 1 base and 0 bases respectively, with 9 bases between them. In DNA form, the CDR3 reads TGTGCCAGCAGCTTAGTTGACATAACGAACACCGGGGAGCTGTTTTTT. Translating gives CASSLVDITNTGELFF.

The chain recombines TRBV19 with TRBJ2-5, with D hard to call. The germline V gene has CDR1 LNHDA and CDR2 SQIVND (reference sequence). The germline V and J ends were trimmed by 5 bases and 4 bases, with 8 bases remaining between them. The CDR3 contains 12 residues. This chain's CDR3 is CASSPPGETQYF. In nucleotides, the CDR3 is TGTGCCAGTAGTCCCCCAGGAGAGACCCAGTACTTC.

This rearrangement joins TRBV2 to TRBJ2-1; TRBD1 agrees at 7 bases. V trimming: 1 base; J trimming: 5 bases; junction bases outside the gene matches: 5. This CDR3 spans 15 amino acids. Germline loops: CDR1 SNHLY, CDR2 FYNNEI. The CDR3 here is CASSEVQGLHNEQFF. The CDR3 DNA is TGTGCCAGCAGTGAAGTACAGGGGCTCCACAATGAGCAGTTCTTC.

This clone has only a few counts. The chain carries TRBV6-6 and TRBJ2-2; D possibly corresponds to TRBD1 (6 bases). The CDR3 extends over 12 amino acids. Trimming pared 10 bases from V and 4 bases from J, leaving 10 bases between. Per the germline V gene, CDR1 is MNHNY and CDR2 is SVGAGI (reference sequence). CDR3: CATADSTGELFF. CDR3 in DNA: TGTGCCACCGCGGACAGCACCGGGGAGCTGTTTTTT.

This clone was observed a handful of times. CDR3 loop: CASGSETGLNTEAFF. DNA for the CDR3: TGTGCTAGTGGTTCCGAGACAGGGTTGAACACTGAAGCTTTCTTT. The chain couples TRBV12-5 to TRBJ1-1; 7 positions agree with TRBD1. CDR1 and CDR2 from the germline V gene are LGHNT and FRNRAP. CDR3 length: 15 amino acids. Losses at the gene ends were 4 bases for V and 0 bases for J; bases not matched to a gene: 5. Drawing the rest from reference TRBV12-5 and TRBJ1-1, the complete variable domain is DARVTQTPRHKVTEMGQEVTMRCQPILGHNTVFWYRQTMMQGLELLAYFRNRAPLDDSGMPKDRFSAEMPDATLATLKIQPSEPRDSAVYFCASGSETGLNTEAFFGQGTRLTVV.

This chain links TRBV7-2 with TRBJ1-6, with TRBD1 identical over 7 bases. The CDR3 is 15 amino acids. With V trimmed by 5 bases and J by 3 bases, 4 bases remained unmatched. The germline V gene encodes CDR1 SGHTA and CDR2 FQGNSA. The chain's CDR3 is CASSTGQDYNSPLHF. The CDR3 bases are TGTGCCAGCAGCACCGGACAGGACTATAATTCACCCCTCCACTTT.

Concerning this clone itself: An end of the junction does not agree with germline; a read error may underlie this. The chain is built from TRBV5-1 and TRBJ2-5; TRBD2 matches 9 bases. Per the germline V gene, CDR1 is SGHRS and CDR2 is YFSETQ. This CDR3 has 16 amino acids. The CDR3 sequence is CASGLEGSGGQETQYF. In DNA form, the CDR3 reads TGCGCCAGCGGCTTGGAGGGTAGCGGGGGCCAAGAGACCCAGTACTTC.

This clone was seen only a few times. The rearrangement uses TRBV19 and TRBJ1-1, with D possibly TRBD1 on 5 matching bases. This CDR3 comprises 16 residues. The V gene's germline CDR1 is LNHDA and CDR2 SQIVND (reference sequence). V lost 1 base, J lost 6 bases, and 18 bases lay in between. CDR3 in DNA: TGTGCCAGTAGTATAGCACCTCAGGGTGTTAAGGCTGAAGCTTTCTTT. Protein product: CASSIAPQGVKAEAFF.

This clone was seen more than once but under ten times. This chain connects TRBV28 to TRBJ1-5; D is possibly TRBD1 (6 bases). V shed 7 bases and J shed 7 bases, with 14 bases lying between them. Germline values: CDR1 MDHEN, CDR2 SYDVKM. The CDR3 extends over 13 amino acids. This CDR3 reads CASIGGLGQPQHF. The CDR3 bases are TGTGCCAGCATCGGGGGGCTCGGGCAGCCCCAGCATTTT.